This T cell receptor beta chain emerged from a study of CD8+CD57+ T cells in acquired aplastic anemia. In patients chosen for sequencing, flow cytometry had shown CD8+CD57+ cell expansion. Severe acquired aplastic anemia was present in all patients. Germline V gene lookup returns CDR1 DFQATT and CDR2 SNEGSKA (reference sequence). This CDR3 is 16 amino acids long. The V and J ends lost 3 bases and 0 bases, in that order; junction bases with no gene match: 6. Genomic DNA, the template, was used for profiling of the TCR beta VDJ and CDR3. Using its own MiXCR run on the reads, TCRdb lists one record per CDR3 protein. This sample has around 200,000 distinct CDR3 sequences, with roughly 50% found just once.

The sequence came from a human donor with aplastic anemia. Sequenced input: sorted CD4+, CD8+, or CD8+CD57+ T cells (not recorded which) from PBMCs. The chain recombines TRBV20-1 with TRBJ1-2, with 11 positions matching TRBD1. The CDR3: CSARSGTGGTNYGYTF. Written as DNA, the CDR3 is TGCAGTGCTAGGTCCGGGACAGGGGGAACTAACTATGGCTACACCTTC.